The clone carrying this T cell receptor (beta chain) was seen only a few times. Its antigen remains unknown. MiXCR was run by TCRdb on the 5' RACE reads, yielding one entry per CDR3 protein. Among some 600,000 distinct CDR3 sequences, more than 9% were seen once, and the ten largest hold under 15%. The entry originates in a study of T cells after yellow fever vaccination. Study-wide background: Each low-cell-number fraction was prepared by means of SMART-Seq v4 Ultra Low Input.

With 3 bases clipped from V and 7 bases from J, the junction kept 2 bases outside the gene matches. The CDR3 covers 12 residues. Germline values: CDR1 SGHRS, CDR2 YFSETQ. Study observations and caveats: Relatively few clonotypes were ones that appeared in both CD4 and CD8 compartments. Subsequent to the booster, the majority of primary-vaccination clones reappeared (96% CD4, 70% to 90% CD8). Weaker in magnitude, the secondary response showed a faster peak on day 5 versus 15.

The chain joins TRBV5-1 to TRBJ1-1; 8 bases agree with TRBD1. Sample: PBMCs, taken on the day of the yellow fever booster vaccination. This TCR was recovered from a man aged 25-45 years who received the YFV17D yellow fever vaccine. CDR3 amino acids: CASSYGQGEAFF. In nucleotides, the CDR3 is TGCGCCAGCAGCTATGGACAGGGTGAAGCTTTCTTT.